This TCR beta chain was obtained from a study of cytomegalovirus exposure and HLA in healthy donors. Overall study context: The same platform was used for the roughly 120 validation repertoires as for the approximately 610 first-cohort repertoires, as reported in a later analysis. Overall study results and limits: The study found most TCR sequences rare, yet found some public TCRs in many donors. The CMV antigen specificity of a few CMV-associated chains was confirmed through in vitro analysis. The classifier reportedly diagnosed cytomegalovirus status with high sensitivity and specificity.

With respect to this clone: Its antigen remains unknown.

V lost 4 bases and J 4 bases, leaving 20 bases between the germline ends. The germline V gene encodes CDR1 SGHDT and CDR2 YYEEEE. This CDR3 is 16 amino acids long. Here immunoSEQ multiplex PCR was the method, and the copy in TCRdb shows in-frame clones only, minus some. The sample consists of under 100,000 clones, less than 90% of them appearing once. The sequence was obtained from a young woman in good health and CMV-seropositive. Source material: PBMCs. V and J are TRBV5-6 and TRBJ1-2, with a weak D call TRBD1 (5 bases). In DNA form, the CDR3 reads TGTGCCAGCAGCCCTGAGGCGGGACTGAGGGCCTATGGCTACACCTTC. As protein: CASSPEAGLRAYGYTF.